The entry below describes one TCR beta chain. Its antigen has not been determined. No base quality information exists; no much larger clone differs at one position. In the germline V gene (reference sequence), CDR1 corresponds to SGHNT and CDR2 to YYREEE. The CDR3 runs 13 amino acids, cysteine and phenylalanine included. The DNA shown is the 39-base CDR3, in frame from base 1. V and J are trimmed by 4 bases and 4 bases, and the gene matches miss 1 base of the junction. The data belong to a study of T cell responses to AZD1222 COVID-19 vaccine (dated by TCRdb to the early 2020s). Notes on the research overall: TCR sequencing was performed for 230 to 250 trial participants, of whom around 210 were given two doses of AZD1222 and roughly 25 were given two doses of MenACWY control vaccine. Trial participants were enrolled by age into 18-55, 56-69 and 70-plus year subgroups, with roughly 150, 30 and 60 TCR-sequenced participants respectively. What the work shows at the level of the full study, not this receptor alone: Participants were mostly white British, with more females than males. The authors suggested clonal diversity may have been underestimated. Conclusions about previously exposed vaccinees are limited, since just six AZD1222 recipients were seropositive for SARS-CoV-2 at baseline. Reportedly, close to half of the unique spike-specific TCRs recognized epitopes lying outside the regions that are mutated in the B.1.351 and B.1.1.7 variants. After two AZD1222 doses, both the breadth and the depth of spike-specific TCRs were significantly higher than at day 0 and than in MenACWY recipients. In the small 56-69-year group, the increase in depth fell short of significance, most likely because of low power. Because no samples from the day 14 peak response were available, repertoires could be characterized only after the peak T cell response. Vaccine-associated CD4 TCRs spanned the whole spike protein, with dominant responses in regions 160-218 and 743-854.

The CDR3 regions of human TCRbeta chains were analyzed by immunosequencing. The study's own analysis went as follows. Repertoire TCRs were matched against a reference library of SARS-CoV-2-specific TCRs generated with the MIRA antigen-specificity platform. Breadth was defined as the fraction of unique TCRs that were SARS-CoV-2-associated, and depth was defined as the fraction of total T cells that were SARS-CoV-2-associated. Using the MIRA data, each spike-specific TCR was mapped to the spike region that the TCR reacts to and placed in a CD4 or CD8 class. Log10-transformed breadth and depth values were compared by one-way ANOVA with Sidak's multiple comparisons tests. TCRdb provides this immuneACCESS table in a form limited to in-frame rearrangements. Some clones are lacking; in checked studies, under half of them reflect an unresolved V gene, and why the rest are absent is not known. That table furnishes V, J and clone size, whereas the DNA furnished D and trimming. This sample has around 120,000 clones in its table, and roughly 90% of those were observed once. About 7.4% of the sample comes from the top ten.

The sample's time point, from its label and the paper: about 28 days (+/-7) after the second vaccine dose. AZD1222 recipients with second doses at about 4 weeks or about 12 weeks were pooled, because spike-specific TCR depth and breadth did not differ between schedules. Vaccinee samples came from UK trials COV001 and COV002, including a single-blind randomized controlled phase 2/3 trial of AZD1222 (ChAdOx1 nCoV-19) in healthy adults. For TCRbeta chain sequencing, PBMC samples were collected from trial participants at day 0 and at day 28 after the second dose. The sample in question was peripheral blood, obtained 28 days after the second AZD1222 dose. This receptor chain uses TRBV5-4 and TRBJ2-1, with 8 junctional bases fitting TRBD1. The receptor comes from an adult who received the AZD1222 COVID-19 vaccine. For the CDR3, the sequence is CASSGQGYNEQFF. The nucleotide sequence reads as follows: TGTGCCAGCAGCGGACAGGGTTACAATGAGCAGTTCTTC.